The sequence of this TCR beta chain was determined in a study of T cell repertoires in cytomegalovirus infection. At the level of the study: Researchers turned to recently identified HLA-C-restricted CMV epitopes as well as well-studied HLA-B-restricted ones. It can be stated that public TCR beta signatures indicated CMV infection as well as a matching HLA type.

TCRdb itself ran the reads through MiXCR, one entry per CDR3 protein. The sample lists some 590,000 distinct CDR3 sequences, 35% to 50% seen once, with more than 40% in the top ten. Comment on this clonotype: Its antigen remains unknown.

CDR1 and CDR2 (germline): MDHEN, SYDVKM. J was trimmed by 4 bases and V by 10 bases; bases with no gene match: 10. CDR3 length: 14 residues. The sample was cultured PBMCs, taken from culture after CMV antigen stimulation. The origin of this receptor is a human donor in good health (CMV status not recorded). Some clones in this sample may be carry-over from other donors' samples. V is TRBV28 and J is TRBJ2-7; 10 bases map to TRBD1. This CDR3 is CATGGGQGNYEQYF. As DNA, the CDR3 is TGTGCCACCGGTGGGGGACAGGGGAATTACGAGCAGTACTTC.